These 21 T cell receptor beta chains originate from one sample sequenced in a study of shared T cell receptors in the human thymus. Method: immunoSEQ multiplex PCR; TCRdb's copy keeps in-frame clones and lacks some. The top ten clones hold roughly 0.0097% of a sample with about 660,000 clones, over 75% of them seen once. These records were also assigned to another study, of human thymus T cells.

The sequenced sample consisted of thymocytes. The receptors derive from a boy less than two years old with a congenital heart defect.

This chain joins TRBV29-1 and TRBJ2-3, with 16 bases lining up with TRBD2. This CDR3 spans 20 amino acids. V was pared by 7 bases and J by 4 bases, with 20 bases of the junction left unmatched. The germline V gene encodes CDR1 SQVTM and CDR2 ANQGSEA. In DNA, the CDR3 is TGCAGCGCACTCGGGACTAGCGGGAGGGCCGAGGTAGTTAGCGCAGATACGCAGTATTTT. Translated, it gives CSALGTSGRAEVVSADTQYF.

The rearrangement uses TRBV14 and TRBJ1-2; D might be TRBD1 (5 bases). The V gene lost 3 bases and the J gene lost 7 bases, with 12 bases spanning the gap. The CDR3 length is 13 residues. Germline V gives CDR1 SGHDN, CDR2 FVKESK. DNA for the CDR3: TGTGCCAGCAGCCACTTAGGGGTAGGTGGCTACACCTTC. This translates into CASSHLGVGGYTF.

This clone came up a few times. The rearrangement links TRBV29-1 to TRBJ2-3; 13 positions agree with TRBD2. The CDR3 length is 16 residues. The junction had 12 bases not matched to a gene; V was cut back by 7 bases and J by 5 bases. Germline assignment: CDR1 SQVTM and CDR2 ANQGSEA. CDR3 protein: CSALEGLAGCGDTQYF. CDR3 nucleotides: TGCAGCGCCCTAGAGGGACTAGCGGGATGTGGAGATACGCAGTATTTT.

CDR3 protein: CASSQSTRDRVNYEQYF. CDR3 sequence (DNA): TGCGCCAGCAGTCAATCGACCCGGGACAGGGTGAACTACGAGCAGTACTTC. V usage is TRBV23-1 and J usage is TRBJ2-7; TRBD1 matches 9 bases. TRBV23-1 is known as an ORF, though its function is uncertain. The V and J ends lost 0 bases and 3 bases, in that order; junction bases with no gene match: 9. This CDR3 has 17 amino acids.

V gene TRBV4-2 combines with J gene TRBJ1-4; no clear D. V was shortened by 1 base and J by 7 bases, with 10 bases between the two germline ends. Germline CDR1 reads LGHNA; CDR2 reads YNFKEQ. There are 14 residues in the CDR3. The CDR3 DNA follows: TGTGCCAGCAGCCAAGGGATCCGAGGTGAAAAACTGTTTTTT. This translates into CASSQGIRGEKLFF.

This chain connects TRBV19 to TRBJ2-7; a weak D match, TRBD2 (7 bases). Germline values: CDR1 LNHDA, CDR2 SQIVND (reference sequence). This CDR3 has 16 amino acids. With 2 bases removed from V and 5 bases from J, the gap between germline ends came to 19 bases. DNA for the CDR3: TGTGCCAGTAGTATAAATGCGGGGGCGAGGGGGAACGAGCAGTACTTC. Translated, it gives CASSINAGARGNEQYF.

This clone showed up just once. V gene TRBV19 combines with J gene TRBJ2-3; 15 bases align to TRBD2. Germline V gives CDR1 LNHDA, CDR2 SQIVND (reference sequence). The V and J ends lost 6 bases and 7 bases, in that order; junction bases with no gene match: 8. This CDR3 spans 16 amino acids. The CDR3 region has the DNA TGTGCCAGTAGCTCCCAGGGACTAGCGGGAGGCCATACGCAGTATTTT. Translated, it gives CASSSQGLAGGHTQYF.

The V and J genes are TRBV5-1 and TRBJ2-7; 9 bases align to TRBD1. V gave up 3 bases and J gave up 5 bases; unmatched junction bases: 15. From germline, CDR1 is SGHRS and CDR2 YFSETQ. This CDR3 region has 17 residues. The CDR3 loop is CASSSGVGQGKENEQYF. CDR3 nucleotides: TGCGCCAGCAGCTCTGGGGTTGGACAGGGGAAAGAAAACGAGCAGTACTTC.

The chain has TRBV10-3 and TRBJ2-5, with 7 bases that match TRBD1. CDR3 length equals 15 residues. Germline-derived CDR1 and CDR2 are ENHRY and SYGVKD. The ends lost 6 bases at V and 3 bases at J; junction bases unmatched: 10. This CDR3 reads CAISALRGTEETQYF. In DNA, the CDR3 is TGTGCCATCAGCGCACTCAGGGGGACGGAAGAGACCCAGTACTTC.

The chain carries TRBV27 and TRBJ2-1; 9 bases are shared with TRBD2. CDR1 MNHEY and CDR2 SMNVEV come from the germline V gene (reference sequence). The CDR3 loop spans 15 amino acids. After removal of 3 bases from V and 9 bases from J, the junction contained 9 bases not matched to a gene. The CDR3 protein is CASSLTGTSFSEQFF. The CDR3 coding sequence is TGTGCCAGCAGTTTGACCGGGACTAGCTTTAGTGAGCAGTTCTTC.

The V call is TRBV29-1, the J call TRBJ2-2; D is ambiguous. V lost 3 bases and J 0 bases, leaving 14 bases between the germline ends. This CDR3 comprises 16 residues. From germline, CDR1 is SQVTM and CDR2 ANQGSEA. The CDR3 loop is CSVEETATANTGELFF. Here the CDR3 DNA reads TGCAGCGTTGAGGAGACGGCCACTGCGAACACCGGGGAGCTGTTTTTT.

This clone has a single count. This chain joins TRBV4-2 and TRBJ2-2; 7 bases match TRBD1. CDR1 and CDR2 (germline): LGHNA, YNFKEQ. This CDR3 contains 18 residues. J gave up 2 bases and V 1 base, and 10 bases lay outside the gene matches. CDR3 bases: TGTGCCAGCAGCCAAGTATATCCGCCAGGGGGAAACACCGGGGAGCTGTTTTTT. Residues: CASSQVYPPGGNTGELFF.

This clone occurred a few times. This sequence joins TRBV20-1 and TRBJ2-3; D possibly corresponds to TRBD2 (5 bases). CDR3 length: 11 residues. Germline CDR1 DFQATT, CDR2 SNEGSKA (reference sequence). Trimming shortened V by 3 bases and J by 6 bases, and 7 bases separated the two germline ends. The chain's CDR3 is CSARERDTQYF. For the CDR3, the DNA is TGCAGTGCTAGGGAGCGGGATACGCAGTATTTT.

The chain couples TRBV5-3 to TRBJ2-7; perhaps TRBD1 as D (6 bases). TRBV5-3 is noted as an ORF with a role that remains uncertain. The CDR3 has 13 residues. V was trimmed by 0 bases and J by 3 bases, leaving 7 bases between them. CDR3 region: CARSLDRDYEQYF. The DNA for the CDR3 is TGTGCCAGAAGCTTGGACAGGGACTACGAGCAGTACTTC.

This clone was observed a single time. V usage is TRBV27 and J usage is TRBJ1-2; D ambiguous. Trimming cost V 3 bases and J 2 bases, with 13 bases left between them. Germline CDR1 reads MNHEY; CDR2 reads SMNVEV (reference sequence). The CDR3 runs 15 residues. As DNA, the CDR3 is TGTGCCAGCAGTTTTTACCGGGATATCAACTATGGCTACACCTTC. It encodes CASSFYRDINYGYTF.

The rearrangement links TRBV11-1 to TRBJ2-7, with 12 nucleotides matching TRBD1. The V and J ends lost 4 bases and 7 bases, in that order; junction bases with no gene match: 11. Germline assignment: CDR1 SGHAT and CDR2 FQDESV (reference sequence). This CDR3 has 16 amino acids. The CDR3 protein is CASSYPGTGGAGEQYF. The CDR3 nucleotides are TGTGCCAGCAGCTACCCCGGGACAGGGGGCGCGGGGGAGCAGTACTTC.

The V call is TRBV5-1, the J call TRBJ2-1; TRBD2 agrees at 14 bases. Trimming cost V 5 bases and J 5 bases; bases outside gene matches: 3. There are 15 residues in the CDR3. The germline V gene encodes CDR1 SGHRS and CDR2 YFSETQ. In DNA, the CDR3 is TGCGCCAGCAGGGGACTAGCGGGAGATCACAATGAGCAGTTCTTC. The encoded protein is CASRGLAGDHNEQFF.

The rearrangement uses TRBV4-3 and TRBJ2-1; weak D call: TRBD2 (6 bases). Germline V gene lookup returns CDR1 LGHNA and CDR2 YSLEER. The CDR3 runs to 18 residues. V lost 4 bases to trimming and J lost 3 bases, with 22 bases between them. The CDR3 region has the DNA TGCGCCAGCAGCCCAGTCTGGTTGGAGCGGGTACTCTACAATGAGCAGTTCTTC. Its translation is CASSPVWLERVLYNEQFF.

The J gene is TRBJ1-5, the V gene TRBV27; TRBD1 might be the D (6 bases). Per germline, CDR1 MNHEY and CDR2 SMNVEV (reference sequence). The germline V and J ends were trimmed by 7 bases and 2 bases, with 12 bases remaining between them. This CDR3 comprises 14 residues. CDR3 coding DNA: TGTGCCAGCACCGGGGGGCCAGGCAATCAGCCCCAGCATTTT. Encoded protein: CASTGGPGNQPQHF.

The chain joins TRBV18 to TRBJ2-2; D is unclear. V was trimmed by 2 bases and J by 7 bases, leaving 14 bases between them. The CDR3 totals 15 residues. Germline values: CDR1 KGHSH, CDR2 LQKENI. CDR3: CASSPNPPGGGELFF. The CDR3 nucleotides read TGTGCCAGCTCACCAAACCCCCCGGGTGGCGGGGAGCTGTTTTTT.

The sample holds a few counts of this clone. The chain joins TRBV15 to TRBJ2-1; D not resolved. The germline V gene has CDR1 LNHNV and CDR2 YYDKDF (reference sequence). CDR3 length: 16 amino acids. V lost 0 bases to trimming and J lost 0 bases, with 9 bases between them. Written as DNA, the CDR3 is TGTGCCACCAGCAGAGATCAGACTTTCTCCTACAATGAGCAGTTCTTC. It codes for CATSRDQTFSYNEQFF.